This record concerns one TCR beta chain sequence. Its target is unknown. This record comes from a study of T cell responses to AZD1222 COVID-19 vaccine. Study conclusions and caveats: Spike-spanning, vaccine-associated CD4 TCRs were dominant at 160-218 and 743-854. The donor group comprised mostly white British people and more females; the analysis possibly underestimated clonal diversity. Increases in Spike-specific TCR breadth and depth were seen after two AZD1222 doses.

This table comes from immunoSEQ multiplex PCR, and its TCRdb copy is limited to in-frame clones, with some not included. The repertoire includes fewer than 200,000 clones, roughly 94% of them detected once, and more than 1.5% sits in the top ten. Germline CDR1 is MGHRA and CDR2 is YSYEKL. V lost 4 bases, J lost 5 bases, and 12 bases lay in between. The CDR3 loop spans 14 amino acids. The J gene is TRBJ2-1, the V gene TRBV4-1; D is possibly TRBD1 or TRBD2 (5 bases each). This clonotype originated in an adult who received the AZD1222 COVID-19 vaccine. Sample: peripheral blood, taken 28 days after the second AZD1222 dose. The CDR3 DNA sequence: TGCGCCAGCAGCCGCTCCGGGACGAACAATGAGCAGTTCTTC. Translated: CASSRSGTNNEQFF.